The rows below give T cell receptor beta chains drawn from one sample of a study of blood T cells in healthy people across ages. TCRdb recomputed calls from the 5' RACE reads with MiXCR, one row per CDR3 protein. The table shows 1.4 million to 1.5 million distinct CDR3 sequences, with 35% to 45% occurring only once. Sample: blood. The receptors come from a woman aged 18-30 years in good health. The CDR3 runs from the conserved cysteine through the conserved F or W. A D gene is named only where the DNA matches it firmly. Clone size is not always given. Where it is, it says once, few, many or a class for expanded clones.

j_call d_call v_call cdr3_length clone_size cdr3_nt cdr3_aa
TRBJ1-2 NA TRBV15 15 NA TGTGCCACCAGCGAGCCGGACAGAGGTGACTATGGCTACACCTTC CATSEPDRGDYGYTF
TRBJ2-5 TRBD2 TRBV3-1 16 NA TGTGCCAGCAGCCAAGACCCCGGACTAGCTTTCAATGAGCAGTACTTC CASSQDPGLAFNEQYF
TRBJ2-2 NA TRBV5-6 14 NA TGTGCCAGCGGAGCACTCCTGAACACCGGGGAGCTGTTTTTT CASGALLNTGELFF
TRBJ2-1 TRBD2 TRBV7-9 15 NA TGTGCCATCTCTAGCGGGAGGGCGGTGGACAATGAGCAGTTCTTC CAISSGRAVDNEQFF
TRBJ1-1 NA TRBV6-5 15 NA TGTGCCAGCAGTTATGGGGTGGGCCCCGGAACTGAAGCTTTCTTT CASSYGVGPGTEAFF
TRBJ2-7 NA TRBV10-3 10 NA TGTGCCAGCTATGACAGGGAGCAGTACTTC CASYDREQYF
TRBJ2-2 NA TRBV6-5 14 NA TGTGCCGGCAGGCCAGGGCCGAACACCGGGGAGCTGTTTTTT CAGRPGPNTGELFF
TRBJ1-5 NA TRBV24-1 16 NA TGTGCCACCAGTGATACTTCAGGGGTGAGCAATCAGCCCCAGCATTTT CATSDTSGVSNQPQHF
TRBJ2-3 NA TRBV5-1 15 NA TGCGCCAGCAGCTTGGCTAGAGACCACACAGATACGCAGTATTTT CASSLARDHTDTQYF
TRBJ2-1 NA TRBV20-1 11 few TGCAGCCTAGACAGAAACAATGAGCAGTTCTTC CSLDRNNEQFF
TRBJ1-1 NA TRBV28 12 few TGTGCCAGCAGCCTCAGGGCGCCTGAAGCTTTCTTT CASSLRAPEAFF
TRBJ1-2 NA TRBV12-3/TRBV12-4 17 NA TGTGCCAGCAGTTTAAATCCGAGAGGAATTACTAACTATGGCTACACCTTC CASSLNPRGITNYGYTF
TRBJ2-1 NA TRBV9 15 few TGTGCCAGCAGCGTAGGCGTAAGCCCCTACAATGAGCAGTTCTTC CASSVGVSPYNEQFF
TRBJ2-7 TRBD1 TRBV27 15 NA TGTGCCAGCAAAATGGGGACAGGCCTCTACAATGAGCAGTACTTC CASKMGTGLYNEQYF
TRBJ1-5 NA TRBV7-2 14 NA TGTGCCAGCAGCCAACAGGGTTGGGATCAGCCCCAGCATTTT CASSQQGWDQPQHF
TRBJ2-5 NA TRBV20-1 13 NA TGCAGTGCTAGAGATCTTTTAACAGAGACCCAGTACTTC CSARDLLTETQYF
TRBJ2-1 TRBD1 TRBV7-9 14 NA TGTGCCAGCAGCCAAACAGGGGTTGACAATGAGCAGTTCTTC CASSQTGVDNEQFF
TRBJ2-7 NA TRBV27 16 NA TGTGCCAGCAGTTTATGGGCCGGAAGGGACCCCTACGAGCAGTACTTC CASSLWAGRDPYEQYF
TRBJ2-5 TRBD2 TRBV19 17 NA TGTGCCAGTAGCTACTCCGGGACTAGCGGGAGTAGTGAGACCCAGTACTTC CASSYSGTSGSSETQYF
TRBJ1-6 NA TRBV6-6 15 NA TGTGCCAGTGCCTTACTGGGAGAGTATAATTCACCCCTCCACTTT CASALLGEYNSPLHF
TRBJ2-7 NA TRBV7-8 14 many TGTGCCAGCAGCTTAGGAGGGCAGGGAAGCGAGCAGTACTTC CASSLGGQGSEQYF
TRBJ2-1 NA TRBV7-9 13 NA TGTGCCAGCAGCTTGGCTGGTGAGGAGACCCAGTTCTTC CASSLAGEETQFF
TRBJ2-3 NA TRBV20-1 13 few TGCAGTGCTAGAGACCAGTTCACAGATACGCAGTATTTT CSARDQFTDTQYF
TRBJ1-4 NA TRBV12-3/TRBV12-4 13 NA TGTGCCAGCAGTGTCTCAACTAATGAAAAACTGTTTTTT CASSVSTNEKLFF
TRBJ2-2 NA TRBV18 16 NA TGTGCCAGCTCACCAGCCGGGAGAGAGGGCACCGGGGAGCTGTTTTTT CASSPAGREGTGELFF
TRBJ2-7 NA TRBV7-2 13 NA TGTGCCAGCAGCTTAGAAGGCTTTCCCAAGCAGTACTTC CASSLEGFPKQYF
TRBJ2-3 TRBD2 TRBV7-8 16 NA TGTGCCAGCAGCTTCCTAGCGGGAGTCGGTACAGATACGCAGTATTTT CASSFLAGVGTDTQYF
TRBJ2-2 NA TRBV24-1 12 NA TGTGCCACCAGTTCGATTCCCGGGGAGCTGTTTTTT CATSSIPGELFF
TRBJ2-5 NA TRBV7-2 13 few TGTGCCAGCCACAGCTCGATGGGAGGAAACCAGTACTTC CASHSSMGGNQYF
TRBJ2-6 NA TRBV4-2 18 few TGTGCCAGCAGCCAGTTAGGGCCTATCCTCTCTGGGGCCAACGTCCTGACTTTC CASSQLGPILSGANVLTF
TRBJ2-3 NA TRBV7-9 12 few TGTGCCAGCAGCCTAACGGGGGTTAACGAGTATTTT CASSLTGVNEYF
TRBJ2-2 TRBD2 TRBV6-5 16 once TGTGCCAGCAGCACAAGCGGGGGGGCCTATGGCGGGGAGCTGTTTTTT CASSTSGGAYGGELFF
TRBJ2-5 TRBD2 TRBV20-1 17 many TGCAGTGCTAGAAACCACTTACTAGCGGGGGCCCTAGGGACCCAGTACTTC CSARNHLLAGALGTQYF
TRBJ2-1 TRBD2 TRBV11-2 15 many TGTGCCAGCAGCTTCGGCGGGGGGGGGTACAATGAGCAGTTCTTC CASSFGGGGYNEQFF
TRBJ2-3 NA TRBV14 20 few TGTGCCAGCAGCCAAGATGGTCCCGAATTCCTACTAGCTAGCACAGATACGCAGTATTTT CASSQDGPEFLLASTDTQYF
TRBJ2-5 NA TRBV2 15 NA TGTGCCAGCAGCCAGGGAAGGAGCCGGCAAGAGACCCAGTACTTC CASSQGRSRQETQYF
TRBJ2-1 NA TRBV6-5 12 NA TGTGCCAGCAGTTACCTGGGGGGTGAGCAGTTCTTC CASSYLGGEQFF
TRBJ2-3 TRBD2 TRBV7-9 15 NA TGTGCCAGCAGCTCCCGGATAGCGGGAGCAGATACGCAGTATTTT CASSSRIAGADTQYF
TRBJ1-4 TRBD1 TRBV7-9 16 NA TGTGCCAGCAGCTTAGCGGCTGGACAGGGTGGTGAAAAACTGTTTTTT CASSLAAGQGGEKLFF
TRBJ2-7 NA TRBV20-1 13 NA TGCAGTGCTCAGAACGCAGGGTCGGGGGAGCAGTACTTC CSAQNAGSGEQYF
TRBJ2-4 NA TRBV9 14 NA TGTGCCAGCAGCGTAGGAGGGGGTGGAAACATTCAGTACTTC CASSVGGGGNIQYF
TRBJ2-7 NA TRBV20-1 15 NA TGCAGTGCTAGAGTGGTTAGCAGGAGCTCCTACGAGCAGTACTTC CSARVVSRSSYEQYF
TRBJ2-1 NA TRBV2 15 NA TGTGCCAGCAGTGAAGGGAGGACCTCCTACAATGAGCAGTTCTTC CASSEGRTSYNEQFF
TRBJ2-3 NA TRBV20-1 17 NA TGCAGTGCTAGGGGTGGAATCGGGGACTCAGCCACAGATACGCAGTATTTT CSARGGIGDSATDTQYF
TRBJ2-1 TRBD2 TRBV3-1 18 NA TGTGCCAGCAGCCAGTACGGCGGGAGGGAGAAAATCAACAATGAGCAGTTCTTC CASSQYGGREKINNEQFF